This entry describes one T cell receptor (beta chain). Assay used: immunoSEQ multiplex PCR; TCRdb lists only in-frame clones, some missing. Of approximately 210,000 clones in the sample, around 88% are singletons; the top ten hold roughly 2.8%. This entry belongs to a study of cytomegalovirus exposure and HLA in healthy donors. The CDR3 runs to 14 residues. V shed 2 bases and J shed 2 bases, with 9 bases lying between them. Germline assignment: CDR1 MDHEN and CDR2 SYDVKM. The receptor was isolated from a young woman in good health and CMV-seronegative. The sequenced sample was PBMCs. The chain links TRBV28 to TRBJ1-1; no definite D call. DNA for the CDR3: TGTGCCAGCAGTTTAAGAGGATTTAACACTGAAGCTTTCTTT. Amino acid sequence: CASSLRGFNTEAFF.